Listed here is a single T cell receptor (beta chain). Its target is unknown. This CDR3 comprises 14 residues. The V gene's germline CDR1 is SGHRS and CDR2 YFSETQ. Deletions cut 0 bases from V and 5 bases from J, with 11 bases between. These data come from a study of cytotoxic CD8 clonotypes in ibrutinib-treated CLL. For the study at large: After median approximately 6 years, approximately 14 stayed in remission, about twelve progressed; responses some 25 partial, 2 complete. Study-wide findings and caveats: Progressing patients had sampling times that differed from those of sustained-remission patients.

Target depth was 1 in 200,000 to 1 in 1 million T cells, about 10x per clonotype. Produced via immunoSEQ multiplex PCR; TCRdb's table is partial and in-frame only. The sample records 200,000 to 250,000 clones, 70% being singletons. Around 2.1 micrograms of genomic DNA from cryopreserved PBMCs went into TCR beta libraries. The source was PBMCs, collected after 24 months of ibrutinib treatment. The TCR originated in a human donor with chronic lymphocytic leukemia. The gene calls are TRBV5-1 and TRBJ1-1; possible D gene TRBD1, 5 bases. DNA for the CDR3: TGCGCCAGCAGCTTGGCCACGGGGCGGACTGAAGCTTTCTTT. Its protein is CASSLATGRTEAFF.